This record concerns one T cell receptor beta chain sequence. The likely explanation is a read error, given a far larger clone one base away. TRAV and TRBV primers primed cDNA for both TCRalpha and TCRbeta. Amplification, which lasted 20 PCR cycles, used a constant-region primer and V-primer adapter to amplify TCRs. TCRdb ran MiXCR on the reads and lists one entry per CDR3 protein. The data show about 97,000 distinct CDR3 sequences, around 21% seen once. These data come from a study of low-dose radiotherapy and immunotherapy resistance in tumors. Across the whole study: Cohort 2, a group dosed every two weeks at 1 Gy per fraction, received 13 Gy in total over 26 weeks. Intravenous administration to patients comprised nivolumab at 240 mg every two weeks and ipilimumab at 1 mg/kg every six weeks. From cycle 1 day 1, patients took oral aspirin 300 mg every day for four cycles.

Sample time point: after trial treatment. The sample's treatment: LDRT plus nivolumab, ipilimumab, low-dose cyclophosphamide and aspirin (RACIN trial). Every donor was treated with nivolumab, ipilimumab, aspirin, low-dose cyclophosphamide and also low-dose radiotherapy. This CDR3 is 13 amino acids long. V lost 11 bases, J lost 10 bases, and 21 bases lay in between. This specimen consisted of PBMCs, obtained after low-dose radiotherapy plus immunotherapy. The chain carries TRBV12-3 or TRBV12-4 and TRBJ2-1; tentatively, D is TRBD2 (6 bases). This receptor was obtained from a male donor with prostate cancer. This CDR3 is CASRPGDSYEQFF. The CDR3 nucleotides read TGTGCCTCCCGGCCCGGGGACTCCTACGAGCAGTTCTTC.